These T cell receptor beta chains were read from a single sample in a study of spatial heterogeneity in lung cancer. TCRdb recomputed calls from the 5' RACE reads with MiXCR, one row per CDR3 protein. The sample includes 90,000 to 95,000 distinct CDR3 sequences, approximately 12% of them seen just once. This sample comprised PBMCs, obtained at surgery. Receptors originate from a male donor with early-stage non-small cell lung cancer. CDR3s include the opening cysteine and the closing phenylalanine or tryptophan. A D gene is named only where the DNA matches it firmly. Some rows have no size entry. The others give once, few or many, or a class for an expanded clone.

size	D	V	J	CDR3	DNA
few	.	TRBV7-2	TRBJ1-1	CASSLDHRTEAFF	TGTGCCAGCAGCTTAGACCATCGGACTGAAGCTTTCTTT
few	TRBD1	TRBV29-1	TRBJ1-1	CSVEPGQMNTEAFF	TGCAGCGTGGAACCGGGACAGATGAACACTGAAGCTTTCTTT
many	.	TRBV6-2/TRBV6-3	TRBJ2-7	CASSSRGTYEQYF	TGTGCCAGCAGTTCCAGGGGTACCTACGAGCAGTACTTC
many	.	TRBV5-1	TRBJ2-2	CASSPRTANTGELFF	TGCGCCAGCAGCCCGAGGACAGCGAACACCGGGGAGCTGTTTTTT
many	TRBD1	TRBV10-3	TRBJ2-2	CAISRTGKPGELFF	TGTGCCATCAGCCGGACAGGGAAACCCGGGGAGCTGTTTTTT
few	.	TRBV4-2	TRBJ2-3	CASSQVVGPPTDTQYF	TGTGCCAGCAGCCAAGTGGTAGGACCTCCAACAGATACGCAGTATTTT
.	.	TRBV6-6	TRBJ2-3	CASSYDGVATDTQYF	TGTGCCAGCAGTTACGACGGGGTCGCCACAGATACGCAGTATTTT
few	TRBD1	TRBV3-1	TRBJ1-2	CASSQDYSGTGGKSGYTF	TGTGCCAGCAGCCAAGATTATTCTGGGACAGGGGGGAAGTCTGGCTACACCTTC
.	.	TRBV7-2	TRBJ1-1	CASSLQGRGTEAFF	TGTGCCAGCAGCTTACAGGGGAGAGGGACTGAAGCTTTCTTT
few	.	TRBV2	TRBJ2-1	CASRRTGSSYNEQFF	TGTGCCAGCAGGAGGACGGGGAGCTCCTACAATGAGCAGTTCTTC
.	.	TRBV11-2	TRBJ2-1	CASSLLATSSYNEQFF	TGTGCCAGCAGCCTTTTAGCGACGAGCTCCTACAATGAGCAGTTCTTC
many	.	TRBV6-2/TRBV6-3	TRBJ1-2	CASSPLSGSGYTF	TGTGCCAGCAGTCCCCTGAGCGGGAGTGGCTACACCTTC
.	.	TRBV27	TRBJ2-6	CASSLQGGPGANVLTF	TGTGCCAGCAGTTTGCAGGGGGGACCTGGGGCCAACGTCCTGACTTTC
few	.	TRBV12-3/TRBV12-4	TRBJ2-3	CASSLASGYTDTQYF	TGTGCCAGCAGTTTGGCCAGCGGCTACACAGATACGCAGTATTTT
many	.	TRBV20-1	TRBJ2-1	CSARQGTSLRDEQFF	TGCAGTGCAAGACAGGGGACTAGCCTTCGCGATGAGCAGTTCTTC
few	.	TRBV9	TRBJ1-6	CASSVSPIGSPLHF	TGTGCCAGCAGCGTAAGCCCTATCGGTTCACCCCTCCACTTT
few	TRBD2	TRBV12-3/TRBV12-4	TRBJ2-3	CASSLGTSGAPVDTQYF	TGTGCCAGCAGTTTGGGGACTAGCGGGGCCCCCGTTGATACGCAGTATTTT
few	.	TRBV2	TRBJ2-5	CASSVGGMETQYF	TGTGCCAGCAGTGTAGGAGGCATGGAGACCCAGTACTTC
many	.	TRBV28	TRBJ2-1	CASIPAGRNEQFF	TGTGCCAGCATCCCCGCAGGGCGCAATGAGCAGTTCTTC
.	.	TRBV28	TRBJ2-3	CASFGPRGTDTQYF	TGTGCCAGCTTCGGACCCCGGGGCACAGATACGCAGTATTTT
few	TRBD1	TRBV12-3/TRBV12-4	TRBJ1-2	CASSFRDSYGYTF	TGTGCCAGCAGTTTCCGGGACAGCTATGGCTACACCTTC
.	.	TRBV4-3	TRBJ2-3	CASSQDLADTQYF	TGCGCCAGCAGCCAAGACCTCGCAGATACGCAGTATTTT
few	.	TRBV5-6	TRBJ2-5	CASSIPRDLQTQYF	TGTGCCAGCAGCATCCCCCGGGACTTACAGACCCAGTACTTC
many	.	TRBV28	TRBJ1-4	CASSPIGSSTNEKLFF	TGTGCCAGCAGCCCGATCGGGAGCTCAACTAATGAAAAACTGTTTTTT